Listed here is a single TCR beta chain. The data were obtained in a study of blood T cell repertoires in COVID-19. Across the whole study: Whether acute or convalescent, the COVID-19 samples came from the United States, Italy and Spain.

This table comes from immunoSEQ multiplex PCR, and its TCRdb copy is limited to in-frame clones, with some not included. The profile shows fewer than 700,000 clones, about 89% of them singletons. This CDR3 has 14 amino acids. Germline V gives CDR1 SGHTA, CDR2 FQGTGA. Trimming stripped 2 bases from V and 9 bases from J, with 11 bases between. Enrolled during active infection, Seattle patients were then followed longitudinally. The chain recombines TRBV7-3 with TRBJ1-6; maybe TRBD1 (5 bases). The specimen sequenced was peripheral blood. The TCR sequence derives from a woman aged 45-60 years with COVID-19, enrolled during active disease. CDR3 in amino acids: CASSLRGESSPLHF. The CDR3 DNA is TGTGCCAGCAGCTTACGGGGGGAGAGTTCACCCCTCCACTTT.